This passage covers 3 T cell receptor beta chains from one sample sequenced in a study of beta chain features in type 1 diabetes. TCRB transcripts that were expressed got sequenced, as all of the isolated RNA had been reverse transcribed. Clones were read by immunoSEQ multiplex PCR, and TCRdb kept only the in-frame ones, dropping some. The sample carries over 700,000 clones, about 17% recorded once. Sequenced material: naive CD4+ T cells from blood. All receptors derive from a woman aged 18-30 years in good health.

V is TRBV7-9 and J is TRBJ2-1; TRBD1 is a possible D gene (5 bases). Germline CDR1 is SEHNR and CDR2 is FQNEAQ (reference sequence). V was clipped by 5 bases and J by 8 bases, with 7 bases between them. This CDR3 spans 11 amino acids. CDR3 DNA: TGTGCCAGCAGCCAGGGCGATGAGCAGTTCTTC. Amino acid sequence: CASSQGDEQFF. Full variable domain (missing parts from reference TRBV7-9 and TRBJ2-1): DTGVSQNPRHKITKRGQNVTFRCDPISEHNRLYWYRQTLGQGPEFLTYFQNEAQLEKSRLLSDRFSAERPKGSFSTLEIQRTEQGDSAMYLCASSQGDEQFFGPGTRLTVL.

The V call is TRBV7-8, the J call TRBJ2-5; D not certain. V shed 0 bases and J shed 5 bases, with 16 bases lying between them. This CDR3 is 16 amino acids long. Germline CDR1 SGHVS, CDR2 FQNEAQ. The CDR3 region has the DNA TGTGCCAGCAGCTTAGCGCCGGCTACCGTAGGGGAGACCCAGTACTTC. It encodes CASSLAPATVGETQYF.

The chain joins TRBV18 to TRBJ2-5; the match to TRBD1 covers 8 bases. The J call may be incorrect, as the DNA end agrees better with TRBJ2-7. The CDR3 length is 17 residues. Per the germline V gene, CDR1 is KGHSH and CDR2 is LQKENI. CDR3 in DNA: TGTGCCAGCTCACCATGGCAGGGGGCGAGTTCACCCTACGAGCAGTACTTC. Residues: CASSPWQGASSPYEQYF.